This is a list of T cell receptor beta chains from one sample in a study of blood T cell repertoires in COVID-19. Generated by immunoSEQ multiplex PCR, the TCRdb table keeps only in-frame clones and is missing some. Of about 33,000 clones in the sample, 90% to 95% were seen once. Sequencing was done on a sample of peripheral blood. All receptors derive from a human donor in a cohort sampled during active COVID-19. Both conserved end residues are part of each CDR3. A D gene is named only where the DNA matches it firmly. Clone size is shown for a subset of rows, as once, few, many or a class of expanded clone.

j_gene	v_gene	d_gene	abundance	CDR3aa	CDR3nt
TRBJ1-1	TRBV10-1	-	-	CASSEIPGVTEAFF	TGCGCCAGCAGTGAGATCCCGGGGGTGACTGAAGCTTTCTTT
TRBJ2-1	TRBV19	TRBD2	-	CASRTTSGDSYNEQFF	TGTGCCAGTAGAACGACTAGCGGGGACTCCTACAATGAGCAGTTCTTC
TRBJ1-2	TRBV29-1	-	-	CSVNFRNYGYTF	TGCAGCGTTAATTTCAGAAACTATGGCTACACCTTC
TRBJ2-1	TRBV2	TRBD2	-	CASSAREASYNEQFF	TGTGCCAGCAGCGCCCGGGAGGCTTCCTACAATGAGCAGTTCTTC
TRBJ2-7	TRBV27	TRBD1	-	CASSLGRDRVSYEQYF	TGTGCCAGCAGTTTAGGTCGGGACAGGGTAAGCTACGAGCAGTACTTC
TRBJ2-7	TRBV7-2	-	-	CASSWAGAYEQYF	TGTGCCAGCAGCTGGGCAGGGGCCTACGAGCAGTACTTC
TRBJ1-2	TRBV14	-	-	CASSQVSPGVQDGYTF	TGTGCCAGCAGCCAAGTATCCCCGGGGGTCCAGGATGGCTACACCTTC
TRBJ1-6	TRBV7-9	-	-	CASNSGEGPGYNSPLHF	TGTGCCAGCAACTCAGGGGAGGGCCCCGGCTATAATTCACCCCTCCACTTT
TRBJ2-2	TRBV7-3	TRBD2	-	CASSQVAGGVTGELFF	TGTGCCAGCAGCCAAGTAGCGGGAGGGGTCACCGGGGAGCTGTTTTTT
TRBJ2-7	TRBV25-1	-	-	CASTASWGEYEQYF	TGTGCCAGCACCGCATCGTGGGGAGAATACGAGCAGTACTTC
TRBJ2-7	TRBV5-4	-	-	CASSLDRDLGEQYF	TGTGCCAGCAGCTTAGACAGGGACTTGGGCGAGCAGTACTTC
TRBJ1-2	TRBV19	-	-	CASNLDRNYGYTF	TGTGCCAGTAACCTGGACAGAAACTATGGCTACACCTTC
TRBJ2-5	TRBV27	TRBD2	-	CASSSIAGAGETQYF	TGTGCCAGCAGTTCTATAGCGGGAGCAGGAGAGACCCAGTACTTC
TRBJ2-7	TRBV29-1	-	-	CSVESGSYEQYF	TGCAGCGTTGAATCAGGATCCTACGAGCAGTACTTC
TRBJ2-1	TRBV19	TRBD2	-	CASSPPTSARRFF	TGTGCCAGTAGCCCGCCCACTAGCGCGAGGCGGTTCTTC
TRBJ1-4	TRBV29-1	-	-	CSVELSGENEKLFF	TGCAGCGTTGAATTATCAGGGGAAAATGAAAAACTGTTTTTT
TRBJ2-7	TRBV19	TRBD1	-	CASSADRGSYEQYF	TGTGCCAGTAGTGCGGACAGGGGCTCCTACGAGCAGTACTTC
TRBJ2-1	TRBV4-2	TRBD2	-	CASSQELAGGLAEQFF	TGTGCCAGCAGCCAAGAGTTAGCGGGAGGCCTTGCTGAGCAGTTCTTC
TRBJ2-2	TRBV9	TRBD2	-	CASSVAPTSGSGVGELFF	TGTGCCAGCAGCGTAGCCCCGACTAGCGGGAGTGGCGTCGGGGAGCTGTTTTTT
TRBJ2-1	TRBV29-1	TRBD2	-	CSATTPLALNEQFF	TGCAGCGCCACAACCCCACTAGCGCTAAATGAGCAGTTCTTC
TRBJ2-1	TRBV19	TRBD2	-	CASRQLANEQFF	TGTGCCAGTAGGCAACTAGCGAATGAGCAGTTCTTC
TRBJ2-7	TRBV9	TRBD1	-	CASSAQGQGGSYEQYF	TGTGCCAGCAGCGCACAGGGACAGGGAGGGTCCTACGAGCAGTACTTC
TRBJ1-2	TRBV5-6	-	-	CASSLGDTNYGYTF	TGTGCCAGCAGCTTGGGCGACACCAACTATGGCTACACCTTC
TRBJ2-1	TRBV5-5	TRBD2	-	CASSSITGTSGRRDNEQFF	TGTGCCAGCAGCTCGATCACAGGGACTAGCGGGAGGAGGGACAATGAGCAGTTCTTC
TRBJ2-7	TRBV30	-	few	CAWSGGGSYEQYF	TGTGCCTGGAGTGGGGGCGGCTCCTACGAGCAGTACTTC
TRBJ1-3	TRBV4-1	TRBD1	-	CASSSRQGTGNTIYF	TGCGCCAGCAGCTCGAGACAGGGGACTGGAAACACCATATATTTT
TRBJ2-1	TRBV29-1	TRBD1	-	CSAEQGGSYNEQFF	TGCAGCGCTGAACAGGGGGGTTCCTACAATGAGCAGTTCTTC
TRBJ2-7	TRBV24-1	TRBD1	-	CATSEGPDRGSEQYF	TGTGCCACCAGTGAAGGCCCGGACAGGGGATCCGAGCAGTACTTC
TRBJ1-1	TRBV9	-	-	CASSVAPDSNTEAFF	TGTGCCAGCAGCGTAGCCCCGGACAGCAACACTGAAGCTTTCTTT
TRBJ2-1	TRBV27	-	once	CASSPPGLAGNNEQFF	TGTGCCAGCAGTCCCCCCGGTCTGGCGGGGAACAATGAGCAGTTCTTC
TRBJ1-2	TRBV30	-	-	CAWSVPGWGYGYTF	TGTGCCTGGAGTGTACCAGGGTGGGGCTATGGCTACACCTTC
TRBJ2-7	TRBV23-1	-	-	CASSQRGGQYF	TGCGCCAGCAGTCAAAGGGGAGGGCAGTACTTC
TRBJ2-5	TRBV11-2	-	-	CASSSRDSGGETQYF	TGTGCCAGCAGCTCCAGGGACTCGGGGGGCGAGACCCAGTACTTC
TRBJ1-2	TRBV19	-	-	CASRAAGSREWGYTF	TGTGCCAGTAGGGCGGCGGGTTCCCGCGAATGGGGCTACACCTTC
TRBJ2-3	TRBV7-2	TRBD2	-	CASSSQGIAGLSTDTQYF	TGTGCCAGCAGCTCCCAGGGTATAGCGGGGCTGAGCACAGATACGCAGTATTTT
TRBJ2-1	TRBV5-1	-	-	CASSSTAYNEQFF	TGCGCCAGCAGCTCGACAGCCTACAATGAGCAGTTCTTC
TRBJ2-7	TRBV7-2	TRBD2	-	CASSFGTSTYEQYF	TGTGCCAGCAGCTTTGGGACTAGCACCTACGAGCAGTACTTC
TRBJ2-7	TRBV18	-	-	CASSPPGRAYEQYF	TGTGCCAGCTCACCACCAGGCAGGGCCTACGAGCAGTACTTC
TRBJ2-3	TRBV4-1	-	-	CASSQFLVSTDTQYF	TGCGCCAGCAGCCAGTTCCTAGTCAGCACAGATACGCAGTATTTT
TRBJ2-5	TRBV27	TRBD2	-	CASSFSAGGHETQYF	TGTGCCAGCAGTTTCTCCGCGGGAGGGCATGAGACCCAGTACTTC
TRBJ1-1	TRBV30	-	-	CAWKAQGNTEAFF	TGTGCCTGGAAAGCACAGGGGAACACTGAAGCTTTCTTT
TRBJ1-2	TRBV19	-	-	CASRLRGLGYGYTF	TGTGCCAGTAGGCTCAGAGGGCTCGGCTATGGCTACACCTTC
TRBJ1-2	TRBV5-6	TRBD1	-	CASSKNRGQAGYTF	TGTGCCAGCAGCAAGAACAGGGGGCAGGCTGGCTACACCTTC